One sample yielded the 30 T cell receptor beta chains listed below, sequenced in a study of OX40 agonist ivuxolimab in advanced cancers. Generated by immunoSEQ multiplex PCR, the TCRdb table keeps only in-frame clones and is missing some. Of about 65,000 clones listed, around 86% are singletons. Sample: CD4+ or CD8+ T cells sorted from blood, taken in a trial of the OX40 agonist ivuxolimab. These receptors were taken from an adult with an advanced solid tumor such as melanoma, head and neck, liver or kidney cancer.

V and J are TRBV6-4 and TRBJ1-2; tentative D call: TRBD1 (5 bases). V was cut by 6 bases and J by 3 bases, with 8 bases left in between. The germline CDR1 and CDR2 sequences are MRHNA and SNTAGT. The CDR3 extends over 12 amino acids. The CDR3 loop is CASSSGYYGYTF. The CDR3 nucleotides read TGTGCCAGCAGCTCAGGGTACTATGGCTACACCTTC.

The sample holds one count of this clone. V gene TRBV2 combines with J gene TRBJ1-1, with D perhaps TRBD1 (6 bases). The V gene lost 11 bases and the J gene lost 4 bases, with 11 bases spanning the gap. The CDR3 has 11 residues. The germline CDR1 and CDR2 sequences are SNHLY and FYNNEI. CDR3 residues: CAEGGRTEAFF. The CDR3 nucleotides are TGTGCCGAAGGGGGGCGCACTGAAGCTTTCTTT.

V and J are TRBV2 and TRBJ1-5, with TRBD1 identical over 12 bases. The CDR3 is 14 amino acids. The V and J ends lost 6 bases and 5 bases, in that order; junction bases with no gene match: 2. The germline V gene has CDR1 SNHLY and CDR2 FYNNEI. This CDR3 is CASSGTGGYQPQHF. The CDR3 DNA is TGTGCCAGCAGCGGGACAGGGGGCTATCAGCCCCAGCATTTT. The full variable domain, rest sourced from reference TRBV2 and TRBJ1-5, is EPEVTQTPSHQVTQMGQEVILRCVPISNHLYFYWYRQILGQKVEFLVSFYNNEISEKSEIFDDQFSVERPDGSNFTLKIRSTKLEDSAMYFCASSGTGGYQPQHFGDGTRLSIL.

J is TRBJ1-1 and V is TRBV27; 7 bases line up with TRBD1. V lost 0 bases, J lost 4 bases, and 2 bases stayed unmatched. From germline, CDR1 is MNHEY and CDR2 SMNVEV (reference sequence). CDR3 length: 14 amino acids. CDR3 coding DNA: TGTGCCAGCAGTTTATCGGGGACAGCCACTGAAGCTTTCTTT. Translation: CASSLSGTATEAFF.

The genes are TRBV27 and TRBJ1-2; TRBD1 matches 7 bases. V lost 4 bases to trimming and J lost 8 bases; unmatched junction nucleotides: 7. The CDR3 totals 13 residues. Per the germline V gene, CDR1 is MNHEY and CDR2 is SMNVEV (reference sequence). This CDR3 is CASSSHQGDGYTF. The DNA of the CDR3 is TGTGCCAGCAGTTCGCACCAGGGGGACGGCTACACCTTC.

The V gene is TRBV7-2, the J gene TRBJ2-3, with 11 positions matching TRBD2. J was trimmed by 4 bases and V by 5 bases; bases with no gene match: 8. From germline, CDR1 is SGHTA and CDR2 FQGNSA. The CDR3 has 16 residues. The CDR3: CASSRSSGGFSDTQYF. CDR3 bases: TGTGCCAGCAGCCGTTCTAGCGGGGGGTTTTCAGATACGCAGTATTTT.

J is TRBJ2-2 and V is TRBV27, with 12 bases fitting TRBD1. With V trimmed by 10 bases and J by 6 bases, 6 bases remained unmatched. The CDR3 is made up of 14 amino acids. Germline V lookup: CDR1 MNHEY, CDR2 SMNVEV (reference sequence). The CDR3 reads CANGTGGFPGELFF. The CDR3 DNA sequence: TGTGCCAACGGGACAGGGGGCTTTCCCGGGGAGCTGTTTTTT.

V gene TRBV28 combines with J gene TRBJ1-4, with 8 bases identical to TRBD1. This CDR3 has 18 residues. The germline V gene encodes CDR1 MDHEN and CDR2 SYDVKM. V lost 5 bases and J lost 1; bases outside the gene matches: 12. The CDR3 protein is CASSPDGQGPQTNEKLFF. The CDR3 region has the DNA TGTGCCAGCAGTCCCGACGGACAGGGCCCCCAAACTAATGAAAAACTGTTTTTT.

The chain carries TRBV18 and TRBJ1-6; unclear D gene. Germline V lookup: CDR1 KGHSH, CDR2 LQKENI. Trimming took 6 bases from V and 8 from J, leaving 14 bases between them. This CDR3 has 14 residues. The CDR3 loop is CASSLGPADSPLHF. CDR3 in DNA: TGTGCCAGCTCGCTTGGGCCTGCGGATTCACCCCTCCACTTT.

There are a few counts of this clone. This chain joins TRBV11-2 and TRBJ2-5; no definite D call. The V end was cut by 4 bases, the J end by 5 bases, with 8 bases between. The CDR3 is made up of 12 amino acids. The germline gives CDR1 SGHAT, CDR2 FQNNGV. The CDR3: CASSSSWETQYF. The CDR3 region has the DNA TGTGCCAGCAGCTCGAGCTGGGAGACCCAGTACTTC. Full variable domain (rest looked up from reference TRBV11-2 and TRBJ2-5): EAGVAQSPRYKIIEKRQSVAFWCNPISGHATLYWYQQILGQGPKLLIQFQNNGVVDDSQLPKDRFSAERLKGVDSTLKIQPAKLEDSAVYLCASSSSWETQYFGPGTRLLVL.

CDR3 DNA sequence: TGTGCCAGCAGCCCTAGACAGGGGCGAAGCTATGGCTACACCTTC. It is translated as CASSPRQGRSYGYTF. The chain carries TRBV5-6 and TRBJ1-2, with 8 bases lining up with TRBD1. Germline assignment: CDR1 SGHDT and CDR2 YYEEEE. The V segment lost 4 bases and the J segment 4 bases; nucleotides outside the gene matches: 9. The CDR3 is made up of 15 amino acids.

The chain has TRBV7-2 and TRBJ2-5; the D gene could be TRBD1 or TRBD2 (5 bases each). Germline CDR1 reads SGHTA; CDR2 reads FQGNSA. This CDR3 has 14 amino acids. The ends were cut back, 2 bases at V and 2 bases at J, with 9 bases in the middle. The CDR3 loop reads CASSLSRGQETQYF. CDR3 sequence (DNA): TGTGCCAGCAGCTTATCGAGGGGTCAAGAGACCCAGTACTTC.

This chain links TRBV18 with TRBJ1-1; TRBD1 is a possible D gene (6 bases). CDR1 is KGHSH and CDR2 is LQKENI in the germline V gene. V lost 3 bases to trimming and J lost 1 base, with 15 bases between them. CDR3 length equals 16 residues. The CDR3 loop is CASSPGHAGENTEAFF. The CDR3 DNA reads TGTGCCAGCTCACCGGGACACGCCGGGGAGAACACTGAAGCTTTCTTT.

The V gene is TRBV7-2, the J gene TRBJ2-1; no definite D call. Germline CDR1 SGHTA, CDR2 FQGNSA. Trimming pared 4 bases from V and 6 bases from J, leaving 7 bases between. The CDR3 is 12 amino acids. CDR3 in amino acids: CASSSSLNEQFF. The CDR3 bases are TGTGCCAGCAGCTCTTCTCTCAATGAGCAGTTCTTC.

A few counts support this clone. The chain is built from TRBV27 and TRBJ1-5; D gene unclear. The ends were cut back, 6 bases at V and 6 bases at J, with 15 bases in the middle. CDR1 and CDR2 (germline): MNHEY, SMNVEV (reference sequence). This CDR3 is built from 14 residues. CDR3 bases: TGTGCCAGCAGCCACGGCCACAGATCTCAGCCCCAGCATTTT. Translation: CASSHGHRSQPQHF.

The chain links TRBV11-2 to TRBJ2-4; D is perhaps TRBD1 (5 bases). V was trimmed by 0 bases and J by 8 bases, leaving 17 bases between them. Germline V CDR1 and CDR2: SGHAT, FQNNGV. CDR3 length: 16 residues. This chain's CDR3 is CASSLDHGKDMDIQYF. The CDR3 nucleotides are TGTGCCAGCAGCTTAGATCACGGCAAGGACATGGACATTCAGTACTTC.

The chain uses TRBV7-8 and TRBJ1-1; D remains unclear. The CDR3 spans 14 residues. Trimming pared 2 bases from V and 1 base from J, leaving 8 bases between. In germline, CDR1 is SGHVS, CDR2 FQNEAQ. The CDR3 nucleotides are TGTGCCAGCAGCTTATTTCGTAGGAACACTGAAGCTTTCTTT. Protein: CASSLFRRNTEAFF.

The chain couples TRBV9 to TRBJ2-6; TRBD1 aligns across 10 bases. V shed 3 bases and J 2 bases; nucleotides not matched to a gene: 5. The CDR3 loop spans 17 amino acids. Germline-derived CDR1 and CDR2 are SGDLS and YYNGEE. The CDR3 sequence is CASSALTGGTGANVLTF. The CDR3 DNA reads TGTGCCAGCAGCGCTTTGACAGGGGGCACTGGGGCCAACGTCCTGACTTTC.

The chain couples TRBV30 to TRBJ1-4; weak D call: TRBD1 (6 bases). The CDR3 covers 17 residues. CDR1 is GTSNPN, CDR2 SVGIG, per germline (reference sequence). V lost 8 bases and J lost 4, with 26 bases in between. CDR3 bases: TGTGCCCGATCTTCGGGGGGGGCGCTGACCGGTAATGAAAAACTGTTTTTT. Translation: CARSSGGALTGNEKLFF. The full variable domain, its missing parts supplied by reference TRBV30 and TRBJ1-4, is SQTIHQWPATLVQPVGSPLSLECTVEGTSNPNLYWYRQAAGRGLQLLFYSVGIGQISSEVPQNLSASRPQDRQFILSSKKLLLSDSGFYLCARSSGGALTGNEKLFFGSGTQLSVL.

The chain combines TRBV5-6 with TRBJ2-4; TRBD1 agrees at 9 bases. The germline CDR1 and CDR2 sequences are SGHDT and YYEEEE. The CDR3 extends over 15 amino acids. J lost 3 bases, V lost 3 bases, and 4 bases had no gene match. CDR3 protein: CASSYRGLVKNIQYF. The CDR3 DNA reads TGTGCCAGCAGCTACAGGGGGCTGGTCAAAAACATTCAGTACTTC.

The chain carries TRBV11-3 and TRBJ1-1; no clear D. V lost 3 bases, J lost 1 base, and 12 bases lay in between. The CDR3 covers 15 residues. Germline-derived CDR1 and CDR2 are SGHNT and YENEEA. CDR3 DNA: TGTGCCAGCAGCTTGGGGTTCCGGGGGAACACTGAAGCTTTCTTT. It encodes CASSLGFRGNTEAFF.

The sample holds one count of this clone. The chain uses TRBV7-9 and TRBJ1-1; D unresolved. Between the trimmed V and J ends, which lost 3 bases and 5 bases, there was a span of 7 bases. Germline CDR1 reads SEHNR; CDR2 reads FQNEAQ (reference sequence). CDR3 size: 12 residues. For the CDR3, the DNA is TGTGCCAGCAGCTTCGGACGAACTGAAGCTTTCTTT. Translated: CASSFGRTEAFF.

The rearrangement links TRBV15 to TRBJ1-1, with D uncertain. Trimming stripped 5 bases from V and 0 bases from J, with 16 bases between. Germline assignment: CDR1 LNHNV and CDR2 YYDKDF (reference sequence). CDR3 length equals 16 residues. CDR3 region: CATSALLGWVNTEAFF. The CDR3 nucleotides are TGTGCCACCAGCGCCTTACTCGGATGGGTGAACACTGAAGCTTTCTTT.

This chain connects TRBV10-2 to TRBJ1-1, with a weak D call TRBD1 (6 bases). V was pared by 6 bases and J by 0 bases, with 11 bases between. This CDR3 spans 14 amino acids. Germline V CDR1 and CDR2: WSHSY, SAAADI. CDR3 amino acids: CASRGGLMNTEAFF. CDR3 sequence (DNA): TGCGCCAGCAGGGGGGGGCTAATGAACACTGAAGCTTTCTTT.

The chain carries TRBV11-1 and TRBJ2-1, with no clear D. V was cut by 1 base and J by 6 bases, with 10 bases left in between. CDR3 length equals 14 residues. The germline gives CDR1 SGHAT, CDR2 FQDESV (reference sequence). The CDR3 here is CASSLVGGINEQFF. The CDR3 DNA sequence: TGTGCCAGCAGCTTAGTCGGCGGAATCAATGAGCAGTTCTTC.

V gene TRBV9 combines with J gene TRBJ1-1; no firm D call. CDR1 and CDR2 from the germline V gene are SGDLS and YYNGEE. Trimming took off 0 bases at V and 2 bases at J, with 8 bases between the two ends. There are 14 residues in the CDR3. CDR3 nucleotides: TGTGCCAGCAGCGTAGAGGGAGGAAACACTGAAGCTTTCTTT. It translates to CASSVEGGNTEAFF.

V gene TRBV6-5 combines with J gene TRBJ1-1; D remains unclear. The CDR3 is 14 residues long. CDR1 is MNHEY and CDR2 is SVGAGI in the germline V gene. V was shortened by 4 bases and J by 1 base, with 10 bases between the two germline ends. The CDR3 reads CASSSLLPNTEAFF. The DNA for the CDR3 is TGTGCCAGCAGTTCCCTACTTCCGAACACTGAAGCTTTCTTT.

The chain joins TRBV28 to TRBJ2-7; D might be TRBD1 (5 bases). The CDR3 is 14 amino acids. Trimming took 4 bases from V and 2 from J, leaving 12 bases between them. CDR1 and CDR2 from the germline V gene are MDHEN and SYDVKM. As DNA, the CDR3 is TGTGCCAGCAGTTATTGGACATCCACCTACGAGCAGTACTTC. This gives the protein CASSYWTSTYEQYF.

The chain couples TRBV6-6 to TRBJ2-7; D may be TRBD1 or TRBD2 (5 bases each). This CDR3 is 13 amino acids long. V was shortened by 5 bases and J by 2 bases, with 10 bases between the two germline ends. CDR1 is MNHNY, CDR2 SVGAGI, per germline (reference sequence). CDR3 in amino acids: CASSGTAPYEQYF. In DNA form, the CDR3 reads TGTGCCAGCAGTGGGACGGCACCCTACGAGCAGTACTTC.

The V and J genes are TRBV6-5 and TRBJ2-1; 9 positions match TRBD1. Germline loops: CDR1 MNHEY, CDR2 SVGAGI. V shed 2 bases, J shed 4 bases, and the junction held 6 bases outside the gene matches. CDR3 size: 16 residues. CDR3 loop: CASSYDTGGQYNEQFF. DNA for the CDR3: TGTGCCAGCAGTTACGATACAGGGGGCCAGTACAATGAGCAGTTCTTC.